Below, 28 T cell receptor beta chains from the same sample are listed, as sequenced in a study of T-cell reconstitution after alpha-beta-depleted transplantation in children. Researchers prepared the TCRbeta library using unique molecular identifiers, the study reports. TCRdb processed the PCR reads anew with MiXCR; each CDR3 protein has one entry. The sample consists of a few hundred thousand distinct CDR3 sequences, under 13% of them appearing once. The sample consisted of PBMCs from the stem cell graft donor, taken from the stem cell graft. The receptors were gathered from a human donor who donated a stem cell graft to a child with acute lymphoblastic leukemia.

The chain recombines TRBV15 with TRBJ2-2; D not resolved. Germline assignment: CDR1 LNHNV and CDR2 YYDKDF (reference sequence). The ends were cut back, 5 bases at V and 4 bases at J, with 11 bases in the middle. The CDR3 has 14 amino acids. CDR3 loop: CATSPSLGTGELFF. The CDR3 nucleotides read TGTGCCACCAGCCCCTCTCTGGGCACCGGGGAGCTGTTTTTT. The full variable domain, with the rest looked up from reference TRBV15 and TRBJ2-2, is DAMVIQNPRYQVTQFGKPVTLSCSQTLNHNVMYWYQQKSSQAPKLLFHYYDKDFNNEADTPDNFQSRRPNTSFCFLDIRSPGLGDTAMYLCATSPSLGTGELFFGEGSRLTVL.

This clonotype was seen a few times. The CDR3 sequence: CSARDQNNNEQFF. Written as DNA, the CDR3 is TGCAGTGCTAGAGACCAAAATAACAATGAGCAGTTCTTC. The gene calls are TRBV20-1 and TRBJ2-1; D is unresolved. The germline V and J ends were trimmed by 0 bases and 5 bases, with 8 bases remaining between them. The CDR3 loop spans 13 amino acids. From germline, CDR1 is DFQATT and CDR2 SNEGSKA (reference sequence).

The rearrangement links TRBV29-1 to TRBJ2-7, with a tentative D call TRBD2 (6 bases). The CDR3 is 15 amino acids. V lost 1 base to trimming and J lost 2 bases, with 15 bases between them. The V gene's germline CDR1 is SQVTM and CDR2 ANQGSEA. The CDR3, as DNA: TGCAGCGTTGAAGCTTGGGGGGAAGGGACCTACGAGCAGTACTTC. This sequence encodes CSVEAWGEGTYEQYF.

This clonotype has more than one count but fewer than ten. This rearrangement joins TRBV30 to TRBJ2-2; D possibly corresponds to TRBD1 (6 bases). V shed 3 bases and J shed 6 bases, with 11 bases lying between them. The germline gives CDR1 GTSNPN, CDR2 SVGIG (reference sequence). The length of the CDR3 is 13 residues. The CDR3 DNA reads as TGTGCCTGGAGACAGGGACGGGCCGGGGAGCTGTTTTTT. Its translation: CAWRQGRAGELFF. Using reference TRBV30 and TRBJ2-2 for the parts outside the CDR3, the full variable domain is SQTIHQWPATLVQPVGSPLSLECTVEGTSNPNLYWYRQAAGRGLQLLFYSVGIGQISSEVPQNLSASRPQDRQFILSSKKLLLSDSGFYLCAWRQGRAGELFFGEGSRLTVL.

V and J are TRBV5-5 and TRBJ2-2; D call uncertain. The CDR3 consists of 15 residues. Germline CDR1 SGHKS, CDR2 YYEKEE (reference sequence). Trimming stripped 1 base from V and 4 bases from J, with 11 bases between. CDR3 DNA: TGTGCCAGCAGCTTGTGGGCCGGTGCCACCGGGGAGCTGTTTTTT. This encodes CASSLWAGATGELFF.

The gene calls are TRBV4-3 and TRBJ2-3; D may be TRBD2 (5 bases). The CDR3 length is 14 residues. The germline CDR1 and CDR2 sequences are LGHNA and YSLEER. Trimming removed 3 bases at V and 5 bases at J, with 12 bases between. DNA for the CDR3: TGCGCCAGCAGCCAGAGGGTTACGAAAGATACGCAGTATTTT. Its protein is CASSQRVTKDTQYF.

This clonotype was seen only a few times. The chain uses TRBV15 and TRBJ2-1, with 7 bases that match TRBD2. CDR1 and CDR2 from the germline V gene are LNHNV and YYDKDF (reference sequence). The V segment lost 0 bases and the J segment 4 bases; nucleotides outside the gene matches: 9. The CDR3 runs 17 residues. CDR3 bases: TGTGCCACCAGCAGAGATGGGAGAGCTAGCGGATACAATGAGCAGTTCTTC. Amino acid sequence: CATSRDGRASGYNEQFF.

CDR3 sequence reads: CASSQEQTQETQYF. The CDR3 nucleotides are TGTGCCAGCAGCCAAGAACAAACACAAGAGACCCAGTACTTC. The gene calls are TRBV3-1 and TRBJ2-5; D is unresolved. Germline CDR1 and CDR2: LGHDT and YNNKEL (reference sequence). V was clipped by 0 bases and J by 2 bases, with 7 bases between them. CDR3 size: 14 residues.

The sample holds many counts of this clonotype. The V gene is TRBV29-1, the J gene TRBJ1-1; D is possibly TRBD1 (5 bases). V was clipped by 5 bases and J by 0 bases, with 7 bases between them. The CDR3 spans 12 residues. From germline, CDR1 is SQVTM and CDR2 ANQGSEA. In DNA form, the CDR3 reads TGCAGCGTTAAGGGGATGAACACTGAAGCTTTCTTT. Translated, it gives CSVKGMNTEAFF.

The chain couples TRBV5-6 to TRBJ2-7; the D is unclear. The CDR3 spans 13 residues. Germline V gives CDR1 SGHDT, CDR2 YYEEEE. V dropped 2 bases and J dropped 2 bases, with 8 bases sitting between them. CDR3 bases: TGTGCCAGCAGCTTTGGGCTCCCCTACGAGCAGTACTTC. Its translation: CASSFGLPYEQYF.

Many counts were recorded for this clonotype. The chain couples TRBV29-1 to TRBJ2-5; TRBD1 might be the D (6 bases). CDR1 and CDR2 (germline): SQVTM, ANQGSEA. The V and J ends lost 6 bases and 5 bases respectively, with 16 bases between them. The CDR3 consists of 13 residues. The CDR3 reads CSVDLQGLETQYF. DNA for the CDR3: TGCAGCGTAGATCTACAGGGATTGGAGACCCAGTACTTC.

This clonotype came up a few times. This sequence joins TRBV20-1 and TRBJ2-5, with 8 positions matching TRBD1. Trimming removed 6 bases from V and 10 bases from J; junction bases left unmatched: 16. In germline, CDR1 is DFQATT, CDR2 SNEGSKA (reference sequence). CDR3 size: 14 residues. For the CDR3, the DNA is TGCAGTGCCAGAAGCGGCGGAACAGGGGGGAACCAGTACTTC. Translating gives CSARSGGTGGNQYF.

The chain uses TRBV3-1 and TRBJ2-1; weak D call: TRBD1 (6 bases). V was pared by 4 bases and J by 1 base, with 11 bases between. Germline V CDR1 and CDR2: LGHDT, YNNKEL (reference sequence). The CDR3 spans 15 residues. The CDR3 is CASSPTDRSYNEQFF. The CDR3 bases are TGTGCCAGCAGCCCGACAGACAGGTCCTACAATGAGCAGTTCTTC.

In its sample, this clonotype was seen a few times. CDR3: CASSRQGAVGGNEQFF. Written as DNA, the CDR3 is TGTGCCAGCAGTCGACAGGGGGCGGTGGGGGGTAATGAGCAGTTCTTC. The chain recombines TRBV27 with TRBJ2-1; 10 bases line up with TRBD1. Germline V gene data show CDR1 as MNHEY and CDR2 as SMNVEV (reference sequence). The V and J ends lost 5 bases and 7 bases, in that order; junction bases with no gene match: 11. This CDR3 is built from 16 residues.

This clonotype has ten or more counts. The chain uses TRBV12-3 or TRBV12-4 and TRBJ2-7, with 7 bases fitting TRBD1. CDR3 length: 13 amino acids. J gave up 3 bases and V 5 bases, and 4 bases lay outside the gene matches. The CDR3 bases are TGTGCCAGCAGTCCGGGACAGAACTACGAGCAGTACTTC. This gives the protein CASSPGQNYEQYF.

With respect to this clonotype: Compared with germline, one end of the junction differs, possibly owing to a read error. V gene TRBV6-2 or TRBV6-3 combines with J gene TRBJ2-1; D may be TRBD2 (6 bases). CDR3 length: 13 residues. Germline CDR1 MNHEY, CDR2 SVGEGT. The CDR3 sequence: CASSYNRGNERFF. The CDR3 coding sequence is TGTGCCAGCAGTTATAATCGGGGGAATGAGCGGTTCTTC.

The J gene is TRBJ2-1, the V gene TRBV19; TRBD2 matches 10 bases. The CDR3 loop spans 15 amino acids. The junction had 5 bases not matched to a gene; V was cut back by 4 bases and J by 5 bases. Germline V gene lookup returns CDR1 LNHDA and CDR2 SQIVND (reference sequence). For the CDR3, the DNA is TGTGCCAGTAGTACTACTAGCGGGGCGAACAATGAGCAGTTCTTC. It codes for CASSTTSGANNEQFF. The full variable domain, with the rest looked up from reference TRBV19 and TRBJ2-1, is DGGITQSPKYLFRKEGQNVTLSCEQNLNHDAMYWYRQDPGQGLRLIYYSQIVNDFQKGDIAEGYSVSREKKESFPLTVTSAQKNPTAFYLCASSTTSGANNEQFFGPGTRLTVL.

The chain employs TRBV12-3 or TRBV12-4 and TRBJ1-1, with a weak D call TRBD1 (5 bases). The ends were cut back, 5 bases at V and 7 bases at J, with 17 bases in the middle. CDR3 length equals 14 residues. In DNA, the CDR3 is TGTGCCAGCAGTAGTGTAATTGGGGGTGGTGAAGCTTTCTTT. Translated, it gives CASSSVIGGGEAFF.

This clonotype has a count of ten or more. The chain combines TRBV29-1 with TRBJ1-1; the D is unclear. Germline-derived CDR1 and CDR2 are SQVTM and ANQGSEA. CDR3 length: 12 amino acids. The V and J ends lost 1 base and 1 base respectively, with 4 bases between them. The CDR3 DNA is TGCAGCGTTGAAGCTGGGAACACTGAAGCTTTCTTT. Translating gives CSVEAGNTEAFF.

This rearrangement joins TRBV21-1 to TRBJ2-1; the table assigns TRBD2, which was not confirmed against the DNA. TRBV21-1 is a listed pseudogene. The CDR3 sequence is 19 residues long. The CDR3 sequence is CASSKAAGRVHRSYNEQFF. CDR3 DNA sequence: TGTGCCAGCAGCAAAGCAGCCGGGCGGGTTCACCGCTCCTACAATGAGCAGTTCTTC.

This rearrangement joins TRBV12-3 or TRBV12-4 to TRBJ2-3; no reliable D call. The V end lost 5 bases, the J end lost 5 bases, and 11 bases lay between the germline ends. This CDR3 contains 13 residues. The CDR3 reads CASSPFIRDTQYF. For the CDR3, the DNA is TGTGCCAGCAGTCCGTTCATTAGAGATACGCAGTATTTT.

The rearrangement uses TRBV19 and TRBJ1-5; TRBD1 might be the D (5 bases). Per germline, CDR1 LNHDA and CDR2 SQIVND (reference sequence). V was cut by 9 bases and J by 7 bases, with 13 bases left in between. The CDR3 contains 12 residues. The CDR3 region is CASRDRTQPQHF. In nucleotides, the CDR3 is TGTGCCAGCAGGGACCGCACCCAGCCCCAGCATTTT.

The chain couples TRBV5-1 to TRBJ2-1; 15 bases are shared with TRBD2. This CDR3 region has 17 residues. Looked up from germline, CDR1 is SGHRS and CDR2 is YFSETQ. J lost 4 bases, V lost 3 bases, and 5 bases had no gene match. The DNA of the CDR3 is TGCGCCAGCAGCTCCGGGACTAGCGGGAGGCCATACAATGAGCAGTTCTTC. This translates into CASSSGTSGRPYNEQFF. The complete variable domain, with remaining parts taken from reference TRBV5-1 and TRBJ2-1, reads KAGVTQTPRYLIKTRGQQVTLSCSPISGHRSVSWYQQTPGQGLQFLFEYFSETQRNKGNFPGRFSGRQFSNSRSEMNVSTLELGDSALYLCASSSGTSGRPYNEQFFGPGTRLTVL.

This clonotype was seen a few times. The chain combines TRBV7-8 with TRBJ2-3, with 8 bases fitting TRBD2. Losses at the gene ends were 3 bases for V and 4 bases for J; bases not matched to a gene: 6. The CDR3 covers 15 residues. CDR1 is SGHVS and CDR2 is FQNEAQ in the germline V gene. CDR3 loop: CASSFSGRDADTQYF. CDR3 DNA: TGTGCCAGCAGCTTTTCCGGGAGGGACGCAGATACGCAGTATTTT.

This clonotype has a count of ten or more. The gene calls are TRBV7-9 and TRBJ2-1; tentatively, D is TRBD1 (5 bases). The CDR3 length is 13 residues. The germline CDR1 and CDR2 sequences are SEHNR and FQNEAQ (reference sequence). Trimming took 6 bases from V and 3 from J, leaving 9 bases between them. The DNA of the CDR3 is TGTGCCAGCAGTTCGGACATCTACAATGAGCAGTTCTTC. Translating it yields CASSSDIYNEQFF. The complete variable domain, with remaining parts taken from reference TRBV7-9 and TRBJ2-1, reads DTGVSQNPRHKITKRGQNVTFRCDPISEHNRLYWYRQTLGQGPEFLTYFQNEAQLEKSRLLSDRFSAERPKGSFSTLEIQRTEQGDSAMYLCASSSDIYNEQFFGPGTRLTVL.

The chain recombines TRBV5-1 with TRBJ2-5, with 9 bases that match TRBD2. This CDR3 has 17 residues. The germline V gene has CDR1 SGHRS and CDR2 YFSETQ. After removal of 4 bases from V and 2 bases from J, the junction contained 12 bases not matched to a gene. Written as DNA, the CDR3 is TGCGCCAGCAGCCGGGAGGCTAGCGGGAACAGACAAGAGACCCAGTACTTC. Protein sequence: CASSREASGNRQETQYF.

The sample holds a few counts of this clonotype. The CDR3, as DNA: TGTGCCACCAGCAGAGATATAGGGCGCGAGCAGTACTTC. Protein: CATSRDIGREQYF. This rearrangement joins TRBV15 to TRBJ2-7; D remains unclear. Trimming stripped 0 bases from V and 6 bases from J, with 9 bases between. The CDR3 is 13 amino acids. Germline lookup yields CDR1 LNHNV and CDR2 YYDKDF (reference sequence).

V is TRBV7-8 and J is TRBJ2-2; 10 nucleotides match TRBD2. V was clipped by 5 bases and J by 6 bases; unmatched bases: 6. The CDR3 is made up of 15 amino acids. The germline V gene encodes CDR1 SGHVS and CDR2 FQNEAQ. The CDR3 reads CASSPSGRSAGELFF. Here the CDR3 DNA reads TGTGCCAGCAGCCCTAGCGGGAGATCGGCCGGGGAGCTGTTTTTT.